The 9 T cell receptor beta chains given below trace back to one sample, sequenced in a study of blood T cells in healthy people across ages. A sample-barcoded 5' primer and a J-beta primer mix were used in a second PCR of roughly 6 to 11 cycles. Using its own MiXCR run on the 5' RACE reads, TCRdb lists one record per CDR3 protein. The data show 2 million or so distinct CDR3 sequences, about 50% seen once. Sequencing was done on a sample of blood. The receptor source for this set is a woman aged 40 to 50 in good health.

DNA of the CDR3: TGCAGCGTGAGCGGGGGGTACACAGATACGCAGTATTTT. This codes for CSVSGGYTDTQYF. V usage is TRBV29-1 and J usage is TRBJ2-3; 9 positions match TRBD2. Losses at the gene ends were 6 bases for V and 2 bases for J; bases not matched to a gene: 3. This CDR3 contains 13 residues. Germline V lookup: CDR1 SQVTM, CDR2 ANQGSEA.

The V gene is TRBV3-1, the J gene TRBJ1-2; 7 bases match TRBD1. The CDR3 is 15 residues long. Germline trimming cut 0 bases from V and 3 bases from J; bases unmatched to any gene: 4. CDR1 and CDR2 from the germline V gene are LGHDT and YNNKEL (reference sequence). CDR3 residues: CASSQETGMDYGYTF. CDR3 nucleotide sequence: TGTGCCAGCAGCCAAGAGACAGGGATGGACTATGGCTACACCTTC.

The CDR3 nucleotides read TGTGCCAGCAGTTTAGGGGTAAGACTCCCGAATCAGCCCCAGCATTTT. Translating it yields CASSLGVRLPNQPQHF. The chain carries TRBV12-3 or TRBV12-4 and TRBJ1-5; no definite D call. V was shortened by 1 base and J by 4 bases, with 14 bases between the two germline ends. This CDR3 region has 16 residues.

The chain employs TRBV15 and TRBJ1-1, with 7 bases lining up with TRBD1. CDR3 size: 12 residues. Unmatched junction bases numbered 0, after V lost 2 bases and J lost 6 bases. CDR1 is LNHNV, CDR2 YYDKDF, per germline (reference sequence). CDR3 region: CATSRQGAEAFF. In DNA form, the CDR3 reads TGTGCCACCAGCAGACAGGGGGCTGAAGCTTTCTTT.

The genes are TRBV5-1 and TRBJ2-1; 9 bases map to TRBD2. This CDR3 region has 18 residues. The germline gives CDR1 SGHRS, CDR2 YFSETQ. The ends lost 2 bases at V and 0 bases at J; junction bases unmatched: 9. In DNA, the CDR3 is TGCGCCAGCAGCTTATTTAGCGGGGGTTCAAGCTCCTACAATGAGCAGTTCTTC. As protein: CASSLFSGGSSSYNEQFF. The entire variable domain, with the rest obtained from reference TRBV5-1 and TRBJ2-1, is as follows: KAGVTQTPRYLIKTRGQQVTLSCSPISGHRSVSWYQQTPGQGLQFLFEYFSETQRNKGNFPGRFSGRQFSNSRSEMNVSTLELGDSALYLCASSLFSGGSSSYNEQFFGPGTRLTVL.

This chain links TRBV2 with TRBJ2-3, with 8 bases aligning to TRBD1. V lost 5 bases and J lost 2; bases outside the gene matches: 6. The CDR3 consists of 15 residues. The germline V gene encodes CDR1 SNHLY and CDR2 FYNNEI. CDR3 nucleotide sequence: TGTGCCAGCAGTAATGACAGGGGCCACACAGATACGCAGTATTTT. This encodes CASSNDRGHTDTQYF.

The chain joins TRBV4-3 to TRBJ2-3; 10 bases agree with TRBD2. CDR1 and CDR2 from the germline V gene are LGHNA and YSLEER. The CDR3 sequence is 16 residues long. Trimming removed 5 bases from V and 3 bases from J; junction bases left unmatched: 8. The CDR3 DNA reads as TGCGCCAGCAGCTCGGGCACTAGCGGGATGACAGATACGCAGTATTTT. It encodes CASSSGTSGMTDTQYF.

This clonotype was seen a single time. CDR3: CSAYDPGGEKLFF. The CDR3 DNA is TGCAGTGCTTACGACCCGGGTGGTGAAAAACTGTTTTTT. This sequence joins TRBV20-1 and TRBJ1-4; D remains ambiguous. CDR3 size: 13 residues. The germline V gene encodes CDR1 DFQATT and CDR2 SNEGSKA (reference sequence). The ends were cut back, 5 bases at V and 7 bases at J, with 14 bases in the middle.

Of note for this clonotype: An end of the junction does not agree with germline; a read error may underlie this. This chain uses TRBV9 with TRBJ2-7; 10 bases match TRBD1. CDR1 and CDR2 from the germline V gene are SGDLS and YYNGEE. The CDR3 covers 16 residues. CDR3 in amino acids: CASSVFSGQGRYEQYF. The CDR3 DNA sequence: TGCGCCAGCAGCGTATTTTCGGGACAGGGGCGCTACGAGCAGTACTTC.